This T cell receptor beta chain was captured by sequencing in a study of blood T cells in healthy people across ages (dated by TCRdb to the mid-2010s). Study-level background: Template switching captured roughly one uniquely barcoded TCR beta cDNA molecule per two T cells in model experiments. The donors were split into four age groups: young (average around 15 years), middle-aged (roughly 39), aged (more than 55) and long-lived (roughly 80). Using deep sequencing normalized with unique cDNA molecular identifiers, the study measured how TCR beta repertoire diversity changes with age. To avoid experimental bias, donors of different ages were spread randomly across the sequencing lanes. For two donors (one aged 18 to 30 and one aged 80 or older), the study analyzed two additional independent replicas of 1 million unique cDNA reads from the same blood draw. Here is what the overall study found, with its caveats: Because donor CMV infection status was unknown, age-related changes in expanded clonotypes were potentially confounded. There was a strong correlation between observed TCR beta diversity and the percentage of naive T cells measured by flow cytometry. Observed TCR beta diversity per million T cells fell roughly linearly with age, and a significant reduction was already apparent by age roughly 40. Total diversity estimates from one million sequenced T cells were considered lower bounds and underestimates. Compared with the aged group, the long-lived group had more naive CD4+ T cells, fewer expanded clones and increased TCR diversity, a pattern suggesting age selection. Because profiling used bulk unsorted PBMCs, naive and antigen-experienced compartments could not be compared conclusively.

Per the germline V gene, SGDLS is the CDR1 and YYNGEE is the CDR2. Cut back by 1 base and 0 bases, the V and J ends lie 11 bases apart. The CDR3 covers 15 residues, taking in both the cysteine and the phenylalanine. The DNA shown is the 45-base CDR3, in frame from base 1. Libraries were made using 5' RACE. Sequencing instrument: Illumina HiSeq 2500. A second PCR of roughly 6 to 11 cycles was run with a J-beta primer mix and a sample-barcoded 5' primer. Each TCR beta cDNA molecule received a unique molecular identifier from a template-switch 5' adaptor carrying 12 random nucleotides. Each sample yielded at least 2.5 million CDR3-containing paired-end reads. The Mint cDNA synthesis kit, primed by a TRBC-specific oligonucleotide, was used to synthesize first-strand cDNA from all RNA. Following uracil-DNA glycosylase treatment, all cDNA underwent a first 18-cycle PCR with the universal primers M1SS and BC2_uni_R. The study's own analysis went as follows. Each sample was normalized by randomly selecting 1 million high-quality reads, each carrying a distinct molecular identifier. Reads with shared molecular identifiers were discarded instead of being binned into consensus sequences. MiTCR, run with a Q25 quality threshold and the strictest error-elimination algorithm, handled CDR3 identification, clonotype clustering and error correction. A nonparametric unseen species model using Euler transformation provided a lower-bound estimate of total TCR beta diversity. The public reads were reprocessed in TCRdb via fastp at Q25 and MiXCR, keeping in-frame beta chains. Each entry is one CDR3 protein sequence, shown with its most common DNA and genes. The V and J calls and clone size are TCRdb's, not the authors'. In this sample the table shows about 1.7 million distinct CDR3 sequences, 25% to 30% of which occur a single time. Roughly 8% of the sample is in the top ten clones.

The donors were 40 or so Caucasian individuals from Russia, aged roughly 6 to 95 years, who were systemically healthy. Roughly 10 milliliters of peripheral blood were drawn from each donor into EDTA-treated Vacutainer tubes. Ficoll-Paque density-gradient centrifugation was used to isolate PBMCs, with at least 6 million obtained per sample. Trizol reagent was used to extract total RNA from PBMCs, with at least 5.5 micrograms per sample. The percentages of naive CD45RAhigh/CD27high T cells were determined by flow cytometry on a PBMC aliquot from every donor. With regard to this clonotype: Its antigen has not been determined. Nothing much larger sits one base from this clone, and base qualities are not available.

The sequenced material came from blood. Recombination joined TRBV9 with TRBJ2-7, with no reliable assignment of the D segment. The receptor's source is a young woman in good health. The CDR3 is CASSVSDERSYEQYF. The nucleotides read TGTGCCAGCAGCGTATCGGACGAGCGCTCCTACGAGCAGTACTTC.